A single sample gave rise to the 3 T cell receptor beta chains below, sequenced in a study of T cells expressing NK-cell markers. TCRdb re-called the 5' RACE reads; one entry per CDR3 protein, DNA not given. The specimen's table records over 250,000 distinct CDR3 sequences. The sequencing sample was made of blood T cells: a sorted CD56 or NKG2C T cell subset, CD4+ or CD8+ T cells, or bulk PBMC T cells (not recorded which). The source of these receptors is a woman between 18 and 69 years old in good health.

The rearrangement uses TRBV12-3 or TRBV12-4 and TRBJ2-1; TCRdb lists TRBD2, though no DNA is available to test this call. The CDR3 extends over 15 amino acids. This chain's CDR3 is CASTRDYNSYNEQFF.

This chain links TRBV18 with TRBJ2-7; TCRdb calls TRBD2, which cannot be checked without DNA. The germline CDR1 and CDR2 sequences are KGHSH and LQKENI. The CDR3 totals 15 residues. This CDR3 is CASSNLGTSAYEQYF. Looking up the rest from reference TRBV18 and TRBJ2-7 gives the full variable domain: NAGVMQNPRHLVRRRGQEARLRCSPMKGHSHVYWYRQLPEEGLKFMVYLQKENIIDESGMPKERFSAEFPKEGPSILRIQQVVRGDSAAYFCASSNLGTSAYEQYFGPGTRLTVT.

This chain connects TRBV3-1 to TRBJ2-1. Per germline, CDR1 LGHDT and CDR2 YNNKEL (reference sequence). The CDR3 has 15 amino acids. The CDR3 here is CASSRRGRTHNEQFF.